This T cell receptor beta chain appears in the sequencing data of a study of blood T cells in healthy people across ages. This clonotype was seen only a few times. Combining a sample-barcoded 5' primer with a J-beta primer mix, a second PCR ran for about 7 to 11 cycles. One entry per CDR3 protein, called by TCRdb with MiXCR from the 5' RACE reads. The sample contains hundreds of thousands of distinct CDR3 sequences, 24% of which appear only once. CDR1 is SGHVS and CDR2 is FNYEAQ in the germline V gene. The CDR3 is made up of 16 amino acids. Trimming at V came to 5 bases and at J to 1 base, leaving 7 bases not matched to a gene. The sample was also linked to a second study, of T cells of mothers and their children.

This clonotype was sampled from a boy aged 5 to 17 in good health. Sequenced input: blood. V is TRBV7-6 and J is TRBJ2-5; TRBD1 agrees at 10 bases. This chain's CDR3 is CASSLRDRGLQETQYF. The CDR3 coding sequence is TGTGCCAGCAGCCTTCGGGACAGGGGCCTCCAAGAGACCCAGTACTTC.